This T cell receptor beta chain emerged from a study of shared clonotypes between healthy human individuals. This clone was seen just once. The CDR3 extends over 15 amino acids. Germline-derived CDR1 and CDR2 are MDHEN and SYDVKM. The genomic DNA of each subset was split evenly across several immunoSEQ plates. Clones were sequenced by immunoSEQ multiplex PCR, and TCRdb holds only the in-frame ones, with some missing. The repertoire includes some 600,000 clones, approximately 96% of them detected once, and 0.11% sits in the top ten. CD45RO negativity and positive selection for CCR7 defined naive CD8 cells, a population that excluded terminally differentiated effector memory CD45RA+ cells. Every donor, a Caucasian adult, lived in Nashville, Tennessee.

The V and J genes are TRBV28 and TRBJ1-5; TRBD1 matches 8 bases. This clonotype was obtained from a woman under 40 in good health. The specimen sequenced was naive CD8+ T cells sorted from blood. CDR3 residues: CVSAGTGYSNQPQHF. The CDR3, as DNA: TGTGTCTCAGCAGGGACAGGTTATAGCAATCAGCCCCAGCATTTT.